A single sample gave rise to the 21 T cell receptor beta chains below, sequenced in a study of control samples from healthy donors and cancer patients (dated by TCRdb to about 2020). Receptor amplification or capture employed the immunoSEQ multiplex PCR assay. Sourced from immuneACCESS, this table was stored by TCRdb with only in-frame sequences that have V and J called. A share of the clones is absent; for the studies checked, an unresolved V gene accounts for under half, and the remainder has no known explanation. The sample table holds fewer than 90,000 clones, of which over 75% were seen once. The top ten clonotypes cover 5.7% of the sample. Sequenced: blood. These receptors were collected from a woman between 45 and 60 years old in good health.

As concerns this clone: A junction boundary mismatches the germline segment, possibly from a read error. The J gene is TRBJ1-2, the V gene TRBV7-8; the match to TRBD1 covers 7 bases. Germline lookup yields CDR1 SGHVS and CDR2 FQNEAQ. CDR3 length: 12 residues. The CDR3 DNA reads TGTGCCAGCAGTAATCACGGTGGACAGGAAGACTTC. Its protein product is CASSNHGGQEDF.

The V and J genes are TRBV3-1 (or the pseudogene TRBV3-2) and TRBJ2-7; perhaps TRBD2 as D (5 bases). Deletions cut 0 bases from V and 4 bases from J, with 7 bases between. Per the germline V gene, CDR1 is LGHDT and CDR2 is YNNKEL (reference sequence). The CDR3 length is 13 residues. CDR3 loop: CASSQDRGYEQYF. In DNA form, the CDR3 reads TGTGCCAGCAGCCAAGACCGAGGGTACGAGCAGTACTTC.

The chain combines TRBV9 with TRBJ2-1, with 9 bases fitting TRBD1. The CDR3 covers 18 residues. Germline values: CDR1 SGDLS, CDR2 YYNGEE. V lost 4 bases and J lost 4; bases outside the gene matches: 15. CDR3 sequence (DNA): TGTGCCAGCAGCCCGTCCCGGGACAGGGCGTACCGTTACAATGAGCAGTTCTTC. The encoded protein is CASSPSRDRAYRYNEQFF. The full variable domain, completed using reference TRBV9 and TRBJ2-1, is DSGVTQTPKHLITATGQRVTLRCSPRSGDLSVYWYQQSLDQGLQFLIQYYNGEERAKGNILERFSAQQFPDLHSELNLSSLELGDSALYFCASSPSRDRAYRYNEQFFGPGTRLTVL.

Here the CDR3 reads CASSLSGGGNTIYF. Written as DNA, the CDR3 is TGTGCCAGCAGCTTATCAGGGGGTGGAAACACCATATATTTT. The genes are TRBV5-5 and TRBJ1-3; TRBD1 matches at 7 bases. The CDR3 contains 14 residues. V lost 2 bases and J lost 3; bases outside the gene matches: 2. The germline gives CDR1 SGHKS, CDR2 YYEKEE (reference sequence). The entire variable domain, with the rest obtained from reference TRBV5-5 and TRBJ1-3, is as follows: DAGVTQSPTHLIKTRGQQVTLRCSPISGHKSVSWYQQVLGQGPQFIFQYYEKEERGRGNFPDRFSARQFPNYSSELNVNALLLGDSALYLCASSLSGGGNTIYFGEGSWLTVV.

This sequence joins TRBV7-9 and TRBJ1-4; D unresolved. Deletions cut 4 bases from V and 6 bases from J, with 3 bases between. The CDR3 runs to 11 residues. From germline, CDR1 is SEHNR and CDR2 FQNEAQ (reference sequence). In nucleotides, the CDR3 is TGTGCCAGCAGCTCGTATGAAAAACTGTTTTTT. Translating it yields CASSSYEKLFF.

This clone appeared a single time. The chain carries TRBV11-2 and TRBJ2-3; D call uncertain. The CDR3 contains 15 residues. Per germline, CDR1 SGHAT and CDR2 FQNNGV. Trimming shortened V by 5 bases and J by 0 bases, and 12 bases separated the two germline ends. The CDR3 sequence: CASSPTPTSTDTQYF. As DNA, the CDR3 is TGTGCCAGCAGCCCTACACCTACTAGCACAGATACGCAGTATTTT.

The chain recombines TRBV10-2 with TRBJ1-2; 7 bases map to TRBD1. Unmatched junction bases numbered 7, after V lost 5 bases and J lost 4 bases. The CDR3 is 14 residues long. Germline values: CDR1 WSHSY, CDR2 SAAADI. The CDR3 region is CASSPDRAVYGYTF. The CDR3 bases are TGCGCCAGCAGTCCAGACAGGGCCGTCTATGGCTACACCTTC.

The chain is built from TRBV12-5 and TRBJ2-1; D ambiguous. Germline V gene lookup returns CDR1 LGHNT and CDR2 FRNRAP. CDR3 size: 11 residues. Trimming pared 5 bases from V and 6 bases from J, leaving 5 bases between. This chain's CDR3 is CASGPSNEQFF. CDR3 DNA sequence: TGTGCTAGTGGTCCGAGCAATGAGCAGTTCTTC.

This chain links TRBV5-1 with TRBJ2-2; D is unresolved. CDR3 length: 12 amino acids. V was cut by 5 bases and J by 7 bases, with 9 bases left in between. Germline V CDR1 and CDR2: SGHRS, YFSETQ. The CDR3 sequence is CASRGNSGELFF. The CDR3 DNA reads as TGCGCCAGCAGGGGGAATAGCGGGGAGCTGTTTTTT.

The chain has TRBV14 and TRBJ1-4; TRBD1 matches 10 bases. Germline V gene sequence: CDR1 SGHDN, CDR2 FVKESK. The junction had 1 base not matched to a gene; V was cut back by 3 bases and J by 0 bases. This CDR3 region has 16 residues. In DNA, the CDR3 is TGTGCCAGCAGCCAGGACAGGGGGGCAACTAATGAAAAACTGTTTTTT. This codes for CASSQDRGATNEKLFF.

This rearrangement joins TRBV7-9 to TRBJ2-7, with D perhaps TRBD1 (6 bases). Per germline, CDR1 SEHNR and CDR2 FQNEAQ (reference sequence). V lost 11 bases to trimming and J lost 3 bases, with 23 bases between them. This CDR3 is 15 amino acids long. CDR3 residues: CAWTNRVLRVYEQYF. The DNA of the CDR3 is TGTGCCTGGACGAACAGGGTGCTTAGGGTCTACGAGCAGTACTTC.

This clone was detected a few times. This chain connects TRBV7-8 to TRBJ2-4, with TRBD2 matching 8 bases. CDR3 size: 19 residues. V dropped 5 bases and J dropped 0; count of bases not matched to a gene: 15. The germline V gene has CDR1 SGHVS and CDR2 FQNEAQ. CDR3 loop: CASSDLTSARSRAKNIQYF. CDR3 coding DNA: TGTGCCAGCAGCGATTTGACTAGCGCCAGATCACGAGCCAAAAACATTCAGTACTTC.

V usage is TRBV10-3 and J usage is TRBJ2-5, with 7 bases aligning to TRBD1. Germline loops: CDR1 ENHRY, CDR2 SYGVKD. The CDR3 covers 14 residues. After removal of 4 bases from V and 0 bases from J, the junction contained 2 bases not matched to a gene. The CDR3: CAISADRNQETQYF. The DNA for the CDR3 is TGTGCCATCAGTGCGGACAGGAACCAAGAGACCCAGTACTTC.

This sequence joins TRBV19 and TRBJ2-1; 7 bases agree with TRBD1. This CDR3 spans 15 amino acids. The trim removed 11 bases at V and 3 bases at J, leaving 13 bases unmatched. Germline assignment: CDR1 LNHDA and CDR2 SQIVND (reference sequence). The chain's CDR3 is CASASETGHYNEQFF. The CDR3 DNA reads as TGTGCCTCAGCTTCTGAGACAGGGCACTACAATGAGCAGTTCTTC.

The chain uses TRBV10-2 and TRBJ1-4; D gene ambiguous. CDR1 is WSHSY, CDR2 SAAADI, per germline. The CDR3 is 13 residues long. Trimming left V 0 bases short and J 7 bases short, with 6 bases between. The CDR3 region has the DNA TGCGCCAGCAGTGAGTCGAAAGCTGAAAAACTGTTTTTT. Translating gives CASSESKAEKLFF.

This chain joins TRBV4-1 and TRBJ2-1; possibly TRBD2 for D (5 bases). Trimming removed 4 bases at V and 0 bases at J, with 13 bases between. Germline V gene lookup returns CDR1 MGHRA and CDR2 YSYEKL. The CDR3 is made up of 16 amino acids. The chain's CDR3 is CASSRGRTVSYNEQFF. The CDR3 DNA sequence: TGCGCCAGCAGCCGGGGAAGGACTGTCTCCTACAATGAGCAGTTCTTC.

CDR3 nucleotide sequence: TGTGCCAGCAGAGTCGGTCTCGGGGAACCGTACGAGCAGTACTTC. Protein sequence: CASRVGLGEPYEQYF. The chain has TRBV6-5 and TRBJ2-7; possible D gene TRBD2, 5 bases. The germline gives CDR1 MNHEY, CDR2 SVGAGI. The length of the CDR3 is 15 residues. Trimming shortened V by 6 bases and J by 4 bases, and 19 bases separated the two germline ends.

This sequence joins TRBV5-6 and TRBJ1-1, with D maybe TRBD1 (5 bases). This CDR3 region has 13 residues. The germline V and J ends were trimmed by 2 bases and 4 bases, with 9 bases remaining between them. In germline, CDR1 is SGHDT, CDR2 YYEEEE. CDR3 sequence reads: CASSFSGLTEAFF. The DNA of the CDR3 is TGTGCCAGCAGCTTTTCGGGGCTCACTGAAGCTTTCTTT. The complete variable domain, with remaining parts taken from reference TRBV5-6 and TRBJ1-1, reads DAGVTQSPTHLIKTRGQQVTLRCSPKSGHDTVSWYQQALGQGPQFIFQYYEEEERQRGNFPDRFSGHQFPNYSSELNVNALLLGDSALYLCASSFSGLTEAFFGQGTRLTVV.

This clone showed up just once. V usage is TRBV18 and J usage is TRBJ1-2; D ambiguous. The germline V gene has CDR1 KGHSH and CDR2 LQKENI. Trimming pared 4 bases from V and 8 bases from J, leaving 14 bases between. The CDR3 spans 13 residues. CDR3 coding DNA: TGTGCCAGCTCACGCGAGGGAATTGGAGGCTACACCTTC. This translates into CASSREGIGGYTF.

The gene calls are TRBV19 and TRBJ1-4; 9 bases agree with TRBD1. The junction had 4 bases not matched to a gene; V was cut back by 3 bases and J by 5 bases. There are 15 residues in the CDR3. In germline, CDR1 is LNHDA, CDR2 SQIVND (reference sequence). This chain's CDR3 is CASSIFGTGNEKLFF. In DNA form, the CDR3 reads TGTGCCAGTAGTATCTTCGGGACAGGGAATGAAAAACTGTTTTTT.

The chain links TRBV4-1 to TRBJ2-3, with 7 bases lining up with TRBD2. CDR3 length: 14 residues. With V trimmed by 4 bases and J by 2 bases, 3 bases remained unmatched. CDR1 MGHRA and CDR2 YSYEKL come from the germline V gene. CDR3 region: CASSPGTTTDTQYF. The DNA for the CDR3 is TGCGCCAGCAGCCCCGGGACTACCACAGATACGCAGTATTTT.